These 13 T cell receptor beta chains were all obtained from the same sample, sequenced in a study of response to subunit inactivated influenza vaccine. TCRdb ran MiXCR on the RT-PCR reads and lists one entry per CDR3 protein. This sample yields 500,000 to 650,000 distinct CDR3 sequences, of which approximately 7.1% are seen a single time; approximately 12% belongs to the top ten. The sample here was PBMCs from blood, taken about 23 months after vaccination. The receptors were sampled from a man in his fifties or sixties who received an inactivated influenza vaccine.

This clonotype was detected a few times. The CDR3 coding sequence is TGTGCCACCTCCCCCCGGGGGAGCCAAGAGACCCAGTACTTC. Protein sequence: CATSPRGSQETQYF. V is TRBV7-2 and J is TRBJ2-5; tentatively, D is TRBD2 (6 bases). Germline CDR1 SGHTA, CDR2 FQGNSA. Trimming pared 10 bases from V and 1 base from J, leaving 16 bases between. The CDR3 extends over 14 amino acids.

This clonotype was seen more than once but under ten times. The CDR3 region has the DNA TGCGCCAGCAGCCAACGTAGGGTGTCAGGGGGATATCAGCCCCAGCATTTT. As protein: CASSQRRVSGGYQPQHF. The chain has TRBV4-3 and TRBJ1-5; 7 bases are a match to TRBD1. This CDR3 contains 17 residues. The ends lost 2 bases at V and 5 bases at J; junction bases unmatched: 12. Germline values: CDR1 LGHNA, CDR2 YSLEER.

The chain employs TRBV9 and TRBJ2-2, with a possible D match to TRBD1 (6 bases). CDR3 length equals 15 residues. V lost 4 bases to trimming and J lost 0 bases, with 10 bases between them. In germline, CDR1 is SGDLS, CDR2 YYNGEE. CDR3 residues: CASSKRTANTGELFF. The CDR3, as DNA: TGTGCCAGCAGCAAGAGGACAGCGAACACCGGGGAGCTGTTTTTT.

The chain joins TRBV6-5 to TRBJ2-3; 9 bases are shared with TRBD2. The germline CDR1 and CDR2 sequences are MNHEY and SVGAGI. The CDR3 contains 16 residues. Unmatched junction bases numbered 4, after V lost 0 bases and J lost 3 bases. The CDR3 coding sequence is TGTGCCAGCAGTTACTCTCTGACTAGCGGAACAGATACGCAGTATTTT. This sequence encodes CASSYSLTSGTDTQYF.

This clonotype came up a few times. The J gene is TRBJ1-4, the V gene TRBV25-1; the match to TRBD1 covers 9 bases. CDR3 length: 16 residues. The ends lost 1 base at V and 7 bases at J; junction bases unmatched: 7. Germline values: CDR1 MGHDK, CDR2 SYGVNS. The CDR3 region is CASSESYHRGLEKLFF. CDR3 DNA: TGTGCCAGCAGTGAATCGTATCACAGGGGGCTTGAAAAACTGTTTTTT.

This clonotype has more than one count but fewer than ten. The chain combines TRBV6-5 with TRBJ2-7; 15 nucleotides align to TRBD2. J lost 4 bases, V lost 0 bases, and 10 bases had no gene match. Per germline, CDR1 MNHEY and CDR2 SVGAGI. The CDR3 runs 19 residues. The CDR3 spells CASSYSIDGTSGRKYEQYF. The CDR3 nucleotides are TGTGCCAGCAGTTACTCGATTGACGGGACTAGCGGGAGGAAGTACGAGCAGTACTTC.

Here the CDR3 DNA reads TGTGCCAGCACCCCGGGACAGGGTCGGACCGGGGAGCTGTTTTTT. It encodes CASTPGQGRTGELFF. This rearrangement joins TRBV2 to TRBJ2-2, with 9 bases identical to TRBD1. Germline V gives CDR1 SNHLY, CDR2 FYNNEI. The CDR3 runs to 15 residues. V shed 7 bases, J shed 5 bases, and the junction held 8 bases outside the gene matches.

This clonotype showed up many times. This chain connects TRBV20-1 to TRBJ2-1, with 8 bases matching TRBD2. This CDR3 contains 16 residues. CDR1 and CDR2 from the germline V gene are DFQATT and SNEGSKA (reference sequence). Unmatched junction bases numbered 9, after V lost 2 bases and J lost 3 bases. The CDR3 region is CSARWGGSGVYNEQFF. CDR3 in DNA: TGCAGTGCTAGATGGGGCGGTAGCGGGGTCTACAATGAGCAGTTCTTC.

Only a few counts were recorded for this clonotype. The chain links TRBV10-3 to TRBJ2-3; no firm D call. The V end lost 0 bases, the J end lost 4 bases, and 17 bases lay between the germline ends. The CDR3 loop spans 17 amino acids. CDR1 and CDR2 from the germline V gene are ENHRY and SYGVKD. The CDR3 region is CAISESKARIRADTQYF. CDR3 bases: TGTGCCATCAGTGAGTCGAAGGCCAGGATAAGGGCAGATACGCAGTATTTT.

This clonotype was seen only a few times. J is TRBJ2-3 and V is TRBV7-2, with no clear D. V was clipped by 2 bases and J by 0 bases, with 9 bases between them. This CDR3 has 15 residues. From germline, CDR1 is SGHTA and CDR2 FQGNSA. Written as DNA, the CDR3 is TGTGCCAGCAGCTTATGGGCCACTAGCACAGATACGCAGTATTTT. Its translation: CASSLWATSTDTQYF.

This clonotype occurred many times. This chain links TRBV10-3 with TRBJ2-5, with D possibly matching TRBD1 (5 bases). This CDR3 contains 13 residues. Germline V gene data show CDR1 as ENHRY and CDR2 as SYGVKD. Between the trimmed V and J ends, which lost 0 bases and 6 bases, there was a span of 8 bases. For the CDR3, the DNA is TGTGCCATCAGTGAGTCAAGGGGTCAGACCCAGTACTTC. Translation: CAISESRGQTQYF.

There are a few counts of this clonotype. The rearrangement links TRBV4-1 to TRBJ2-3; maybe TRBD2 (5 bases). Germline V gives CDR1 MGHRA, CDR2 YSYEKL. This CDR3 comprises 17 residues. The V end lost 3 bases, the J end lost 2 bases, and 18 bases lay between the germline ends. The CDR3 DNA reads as TGCGCCAGCAGCCACCCCGGGGAAATGTCTGCCACAGATACGCAGTATTTT. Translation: CASSHPGEMSATDTQYF.

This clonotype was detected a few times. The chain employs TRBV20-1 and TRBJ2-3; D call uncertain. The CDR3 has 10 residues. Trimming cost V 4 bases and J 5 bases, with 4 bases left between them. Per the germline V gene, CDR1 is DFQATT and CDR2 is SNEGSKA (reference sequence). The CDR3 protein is CSAKRDTQYF. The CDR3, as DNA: TGCAGTGCTAAGCGAGATACGCAGTATTTT.